Shown below are 20 T cell receptor beta chains from a single sample sequenced in a study of cytotoxic CD8 clonotypes in ibrutinib-treated CLL. Libraries were prepared by immunoSEQ multiplex PCR; TCRdb keeps only in-frame clonotypes and omits some of them. Among 45,000 or so clones listed, 45% to 60% were seen once. Sample: PBMCs, taken after 24 months of ibrutinib treatment. All receptors come from a human donor with chronic lymphocytic leukemia.

V gene TRBV5-1 combines with J gene TRBJ1-5, with 8 bases identical to TRBD1. The length of the CDR3 is 16 residues. The V segment lost 4 bases and the J segment 6 bases; nucleotides outside the gene matches: 12. Germline CDR1 SGHRS, CDR2 YFSETQ. CDR3 coding DNA: TGCGCCAGCAGCCTAGGACAGGGCGGGGTGGGTCAGCCCCAGCATTTT. Its protein product is CASSLGQGGVGQPQHF.

This clone showed up just a few times. This chain connects TRBV6-6 to TRBJ1-6, with a possible D match to TRBD1 (5 bases). CDR3 length: 13 amino acids. Trimming took 6 bases from V and 9 from J, leaving 12 bases between them. CDR1 and CDR2 (germline): MNHNY, SVGAGI (reference sequence). For the CDR3, the DNA is TGTGCCAGCAGCCCGTCGCAGGGTTCACCCCTCCACTTT. Translated: CASSPSQGSPLHF.

A single count supports this clone. This chain joins TRBV9 and TRBJ2-1; 8 bases agree with TRBD2. This CDR3 region has 15 residues. Germline V CDR1 and CDR2: SGDLS, YYNGEE. V dropped 0 bases and J dropped 4; count of bases not matched to a gene: 3. The CDR3 DNA follows: TGTGCCAGCAGCGTAGCTACTAGCGGATACAATGAGCAGTTCTTC. Encoded protein: CASSVATSGYNEQFF.

This rearrangement joins TRBV11-3 to TRBJ1-2, with a weak D call TRBD1 (5 bases). V lost 5 bases to trimming and J lost 7 bases, with 17 bases between them. CDR1 and CDR2 from the germline V gene are SGHNT and YENEEA. The CDR3 contains 14 residues. The CDR3 region has the DNA TGTGCCAGCAGCACCCGGGGCATCACCCCTGGCTACACCTTC. It translates to CASSTRGITPGYTF.

This clone was picked up one time. The CDR3 region has the DNA TGCGCCAGCAGCTTGGCCAAAACAGGGGGAGGTGAAAAACTGTTTTTT. Translating gives CASSLAKTGGGEKLFF. The chain employs TRBV5-1 and TRBJ1-4; TRBD1 matches 8 bases. V dropped 0 bases and J dropped 7; count of bases not matched to a gene: 8. CDR1 and CDR2 from the germline V gene are SGHRS and YFSETQ. This CDR3 region has 16 residues.

This clone was seen a single time. CDR3 sequence (DNA): TGTGCCAGCATCCGGACTAGCGGGGGTTACGGGGAGCTGTTTTTT. Its protein is CASIRTSGGYGELFF. This chain joins TRBV11-2 and TRBJ2-2, with 13 bases matching TRBD2. Trimming took 7 bases from V and 7 from J; bases not matched to a gene: 6. Germline loops: CDR1 SGHAT, CDR2 FQNNGV. The CDR3 is made up of 15 amino acids.

This clone was counted a few times. The gene calls are TRBV5-1 and TRBJ2-7; D gene uncertain. Germline assignment: CDR1 SGHRS and CDR2 YFSETQ. V gave up 5 bases and J gave up 3 bases, with 9 bases separating them. This CDR3 has 12 amino acids. DNA of the CDR3: TGCGCCAGCAGTGGCAGCTTCTACGAGCAGTACTTC. Translated, it gives CASSGSFYEQYF.

As for this clone: The same CDR3 arises from other DNA sequences in this sample as well. The CDR3, as DNA: TGCGCCAGCAGCTTGGATAGCGGGGCGAGCACAGATACGCAGTATTTT. Residues: CASSLDSGASTDTQYF. The chain has TRBV5-1 and TRBJ2-3; TRBD2 agrees at 8 bases. Trimming cost V 0 bases and J 0 bases; bases outside gene matches: 3. The V gene's germline CDR1 is SGHRS and CDR2 YFSETQ. This CDR3 spans 16 amino acids. Combining the CDR3 with reference TRBV5-1 and TRBJ2-3 gives the whole variable domain KAGVTQTPRYLIKTRGQQVTLSCSPISGHRSVSWYQQTPGQGLQFLFEYFSETQRNKGNFPGRFSGRQFSNSRSEMNVSTLELGDSALYLCASSLDSGASTDTQYFGPGTRLTVL.

This clone has a handful of counts. The identical CDR3 is also encoded by other nucleotide sequences in the sample. This chain connects TRBV6-6 to TRBJ2-7, with D unresolved. The V end lost 4 bases, the J end lost 0 bases, and 13 bases lay between the germline ends. CDR3 size: 15 residues. In germline, CDR1 is MNHNY, CDR2 SVGAGI (reference sequence). The CDR3 sequence is CASSSPTLSSYEQYF. Written as DNA, the CDR3 is TGTGCCAGCAGTTCCCCAACGCTCAGCTCCTACGAGCAGTACTTC.

This clone was counted a few times. This sequence joins TRBV25-1 and TRBJ2-7, with D perhaps matching TRBD2 (6 bases). From germline, CDR1 is MGHDK and CDR2 SYGVNS. V lost 9 bases and J 4 bases, leaving 19 bases between the germline ends. The CDR3 spans 14 residues. The CDR3 reads CARREGLPPYEQYF. The DNA for the CDR3 is TGTGCCAGGAGAGAGGGACTGCCGCCTTACGAGCAGTACTTC.

The rearrangement joins TRBV6-5 to TRBJ2-7; 8 bases match TRBD1. Germline V gene lookup returns CDR1 MNHEY and CDR2 SVGAGI. V lost 7 bases and J lost 6; bases outside the gene matches: 8. The CDR3 covers 13 residues. CDR3 DNA: TGTGCCAGCAAGAGGACAGGGTCGGTCGAGCAGTACTTC. As protein: CASKRTGSVEQYF.

The CDR3 loop reads CASLAPSRGAFF. In DNA form, the CDR3 reads TGTGCCAGCCTAGCCCCCTCCCGGGGAGCTTTCTTT. This chain connects TRBV6-1 to TRBJ1-1; D is unclear. The germline gives CDR1 MNHNS, CDR2 SASEGT. With 8 bases removed from V and 10 bases from J, the gap between germline ends came to 17 bases. The CDR3 runs 12 residues.

This clone was observed a handful of times. The chain joins TRBV29-1 to TRBJ2-7; D may correspond to TRBD1 or TRBD2 (5 bases each). Germline values: CDR1 SQVTM, CDR2 ANQGSEA. V was shortened by 6 bases and J by 1 base, with 10 bases between the two germline ends. The CDR3 runs to 12 residues. The CDR3 DNA follows: TGCAGCGTAGAGGGGTTATCCTACGAGCAGTACTTC. It encodes CSVEGLSYEQYF.

This clone was observed a handful of times. This sequence joins TRBV19 and TRBJ1-4; D not resolved. V lost 6 bases, J lost 7 bases, and 3 bases lay in between. The CDR3 runs 10 residues. The germline CDR1 and CDR2 sequences are LNHDA and SQIVND (reference sequence). This CDR3 reads CASSGEKLFF. The CDR3 nucleotides are TGTGCCAGTAGCGGTGAAAAACTGTTTTTT.

This chain uses TRBV5-1 with TRBJ2-3; the D call may be TRBD1 or TRBD2 (6 bases each). Germline CDR1 is SGHRS and CDR2 is YFSETQ. With 7 bases removed from V and 5 bases from J, the gap between germline ends came to 17 bases. The CDR3 spans 14 residues. The CDR3 loop is CASGAGGGEDTQYF. CDR3 sequence (DNA): TGCGCCAGCGGAGCTGGGGGCGGGGAAGATACGCAGTATTTT. The full variable domain, with the rest looked up from reference TRBV5-1 and TRBJ2-3, is KAGVTQTPRYLIKTRGQQVTLSCSPISGHRSVSWYQQTPGQGLQFLFEYFSETQRNKGNFPGRFSGRQFSNSRSEMNVSTLELGDSALYLCASGAGGGEDTQYFGPGTRLTVL.

V gene TRBV6-1 combines with J gene TRBJ1-5; 9 nucleotides line up with TRBD1. This CDR3 contains 15 residues. The V and J ends lost 9 bases and 6 bases, in that order; junction bases with no gene match: 12. The germline gives CDR1 MNHNS, CDR2 SASEGT. The CDR3, as DNA: TGTGCCAGTGGGGGGGGGACAGGGCCAGTTCAGCCCCAGCATTTT. Its translation: CASGGGTGPVQPQHF.

This clone was seen a few times. The chain uses TRBV6-5 and TRBJ2-7, with D unresolved. V lost 2 bases to trimming and J lost 4 bases, with 12 bases between them. There are 14 residues in the CDR3. Per the germline V gene, CDR1 is MNHEY and CDR2 is SVGAGI. The CDR3: CASSYTFRTYEQYF. The CDR3 DNA reads as TGTGCCAGCAGTTACACCTTCCGGACGTACGAGCAGTACTTC.

The rearrangement joins TRBV5-1 to TRBJ2-7; 7 bases are shared with TRBD2. J was trimmed by 3 bases and V by 0 bases; bases with no gene match: 3. Germline V gives CDR1 SGHRS, CDR2 YFSETQ. This CDR3 spans 14 amino acids. Here the CDR3 DNA reads TGCGCCAGCAGCTTGGGTACGGGGGGCTACGAGCAGTACTTC. Its translation is CASSLGTGGYEQYF.

The chain has TRBV6-1 and TRBJ2-7, with D unclear. CDR3 length equals 11 residues. Trimming took 4 bases from V and 0 from J, leaving 1 base between them. Germline CDR1 reads MNHNS; CDR2 reads SASEGT. The CDR3 protein is CASSVSYEQYF. CDR3 sequence (DNA): TGTGCCAGCAGTGTCTCCTACGAGCAGTACTTC.

This chain connects TRBV6-1 to TRBJ1-5, with a tentative D call TRBD1 (6 bases). Germline CDR1 is MNHNS and CDR2 is SASEGT. The CDR3 loop spans 15 amino acids. Trimming took off 6 bases at V and 9 bases at J, with 21 bases between the two ends. DNA for the CDR3: TGTGCCAGCAGAGACAATCTTCAGGGGACTACGCCCCAGCATTTT. It yields the protein CASRDNLQGTTPQHF.